The text below deals with one T cell receptor beta chain. Its antigen is undetermined. A much bigger clone sits one base away, suggesting this may be a read error. This specimen comes from a study of shared clonotypes between healthy human individuals. The germline gives CDR1 SGHAT, CDR2 FQDESV (reference sequence). The CDR3 has 12 residues. V lost 4 bases to trimming and J lost 4 bases; unmatched junction nucleotides: 1. General observations from the study: Larger estimated richness was generally seen in naive subsets than in memory subsets. The sharing of 5% to 6.5% of naive CD4 clonotypes was seen across a few donors.

Replicate PCRs from sorted subsets contained approximately 220 ng DNA, which is around 30,000 T cell genomes. Per the study methods: ImmunoSEQ only sent back junction sequences with no quality scores, so filtering was done differently. TCRdb keeps only in-frame clones here, not all; method: immunoSEQ multiplex PCR. Clonal size and the V and J genes are those of that table, whereas D and trimming came from the DNA. Here the sample spans roughly 680,000 clones, around 77% being singletons. Sequenced: memory CD4+ T cells sorted from blood. Subset: CD45RA-negative fraction. The TCR originated in a woman under 40 in good health. The J gene is TRBJ2-7, the V gene TRBV11-1, with 7 bases matching TRBD1. The CDR3 is CASSSTGYEQYF. CDR3 nucleotides: TGTGCCAGCAGCTCGACAGGGTACGAGCAGTACTTC.